Listed below are T cell receptor beta chains from one sample, sequenced in a study of lymphopenia after photon versus proton radiotherapy. Clones were sequenced by immunoSEQ multiplex PCR, and TCRdb holds only the in-frame ones, with some missing. The sample lists 2,500 to 3,000 clones; approximately 94% were seen once. Sequenced here: peripheral blood, sampled from a patient treated with photon-based radiotherapy. These receptor sequences come from a woman in her 70s with pancreatic cancer. Both conserved end residues are part of each CDR3. A D gene is named only where the DNA matches it firmly. Part of the rows lack a size; the others show once, few, many or a class for expanded clones.

TRBJ1-1 NA NA TRBV2 TGTGCCAGCCACGAGGCAGGGAACACTGAAGCTTTCTTT CASHEAGNTEAFF
TRBJ2-5 TRBD2 NA TRBV19 TGTGCCAGTAGCCGGGGGGAGCTAGGGCGGCAGTACTTC CASSRGELGRQYF
TRBJ2-7 NA NA TRBV20-1 TGCAGTGCCCAGAGATACGACGAGCAGTACTTC CSAQRYDEQYF
TRBJ1-3 NA few TRBV4-1 TGCGCCAGCAGCCTCAGCTCGTCTCCGAGGGACACCATATATTTT CASSLSSSPRDTIYF
TRBJ2-6 NA NA TRBV14 TGTGCCAGCAGCAAAACAACGGGGAGATCTGGGGCCAACGTCCTGACTTTC CASSKTTGRSGANVLTF
TRBJ2-7 TRBD2 NA TRBV11-2 TGTGCCAGCAGCTTAGATTGGACTAGCGGGAGAGAACTCTACGAGCAGTACTTC CASSLDWTSGRELYEQYF
TRBJ2-3 NA NA TRBV5-4 TGTGCCAGCAGCTTGGATCCAGACCCCACAGATACGCAGTATTTT CASSLDPDPTDTQYF
TRBJ1-5 NA NA TRBV25-1 TGTGCCAGCACTACCAACAGGGATTCTCGCAATCAGCCCCAGCATTTT CASTTNRDSRNQPQHF
TRBJ2-7 NA NA TRBV7-6 TGTGCCAGCAGCTTAGGGGTCAGTTCCTACGAGCAGTACTTC CASSLGVSSYEQYF
TRBJ2-7 TRBD2 NA TRBV6-5 TGTGCCAGCAGTTACAGGACTAGCGGGAGCTCCTACGAGCAGTACTTC CASSYRTSGSSYEQYF
TRBJ2-7 NA NA TRBV5-1 TGCGCCAGCAGCTTGGAACTGGGGACCTACGAGCAGTACTTC CASSLELGTYEQYF
TRBJ2-1 TRBD2 NA TRBV19 TGTGCCAGTAGTCAGGTGGCTAGCGGCAGCTACAATGAGCAGTTCTTC CASSQVASGSYNEQFF
TRBJ2-6 NA NA TRBV28 TGTGCCAGCAGGGGACGGACCAAATCTGGGGCCAACGTCCTGACTTTC CASRGRTKSGANVLTF
TRBJ2-4 NA NA TRBV15 TGTGCCACCTCGGATACAGCCAAAAACATTCAGTACTTC CATSDTAKNIQYF
TRBJ1-1 NA NA TRBV21-1 TGTGCCAGACCCAGGGGGCGACGGTTGGGAACTGAAGCTTTCTTT CARPRGRRLGTEAFF
TRBJ2-1 TRBD1 NA TRBV15 TGTGCCACCAGCAATCCGGGACAGGGGAGCGAGCAGTTCTTC CATSNPGQGSEQFF
TRBJ2-1 TRBD2 NA TRBV19 TGTGCCAGTAGTATAGACATAGCGGGGACTTGGAATGAGCAGTTCTTC CASSIDIAGTWNEQFF
TRBJ1-2 NA NA TRBV4-3 TGCGCCAGCAGCCCTACCTACAGGGCGGTCTATGGCTACACCTTC CASSPTYRAVYGYTF
TRBJ2-5 TRBD1 NA TRBV4-1 TGCGCCAGCACCTGGGGACAGGGGCTAAGAGAGACCCAGTACTTC CASTWGQGLRETQYF
TRBJ2-1 NA NA TRBV9 TGTGCCAGCAGCGTAGTGACAGGTGGGGAAGGTGAGCAGTTCTTC CASSVVTGGEGEQFF
TRBJ2-7 TRBD2 NA TRBV6-5 TGTGCCAGCAGTACCGGACTAGCGGGATCCTACGAGCAGTACTTC CASSTGLAGSYEQYF
TRBJ2-5 NA NA TRBV4-3 TGCGCCAGCAGCCAAGAATTTGGGACCGGGACCGCGGCAGAGACCCAGTACTTC CASSQEFGTGTAAETQYF
TRBJ2-7 NA NA TRBV7-8 TGTGCCAGCAGCTCCGACTCCGTCGGGCAGTACTTC CASSSDSVGQYF
TRBJ2-5 NA NA TRBV19 TGTGCCAGTAGTACCCAGAAACAAGAGACCCAGTACTTC CASSTQKQETQYF
TRBJ2-5 NA NA TRBV7-7 TGTGCTAGCAGCTTAGAGGTTAGCGGAGAGACCCAGTACTTC CASSLEVSGETQYF
TRBJ2-1 TRBD2 NA TRBV2 TGTGCCAGCAGGGGGACTAGCGGGAGTTTTGACCTAGGCAATGAGCAGTTCTTC CASRGTSGSFDLGNEQFF
TRBJ1-5 NA NA TRBV7-2 TGTGCCAGCAGCTTAGAATTGGGCAGGGATCAGCCCCAGCATTTT CASSLELGRDQPQHF
TRBJ2-1 NA NA TRBV7-3 TGTGCCAGCAGCTTATTGGCGGGCAGCGAGCAGTTCTTC CASSLLAGSEQFF
TRBJ2-4 NA once TRBV28 TGTGCCAGCAGTTTAAGGGGGGCCCAAAACATTCAGTACTTC CASSLRGAQNIQYF
TRBJ2-3 NA NA TRBV5-1 TGCGCCAGCAGCTTGGACGGACCTAGCACAGATACGCAGTATTTT CASSLDGPSTDTQYF
TRBJ1-2 NA NA TRBV6-5 TGTGCCAGCAGTACCGCCAGACCCTATGGCTACACCTTC CASSTARPYGYTF
TRBJ2-7 TRBD2 NA TRBV7-8 TGTGCCAGCAGCTTAGGACTAGCTGGAGGGGACGAGCAGTACTTC CASSLGLAGGDEQYF
TRBJ1-6 NA NA TRBV7-9 TGTGCCAGCAGGAACCGGTGGGATTCACCCCTCCACTTT CASRNRWDSPLHF
TRBJ2-1 TRBD2 NA TRBV29-1 TGCAGCGTTGATCAGCGGGAGGGCTACAATGAGCAGTTCTTC CSVDQREGYNEQFF
TRBJ2-7 NA once TRBV5-1 TGCGCCAGCAGCGATGATCAAGACGAGCAGTACTTC CASSDDQDEQYF